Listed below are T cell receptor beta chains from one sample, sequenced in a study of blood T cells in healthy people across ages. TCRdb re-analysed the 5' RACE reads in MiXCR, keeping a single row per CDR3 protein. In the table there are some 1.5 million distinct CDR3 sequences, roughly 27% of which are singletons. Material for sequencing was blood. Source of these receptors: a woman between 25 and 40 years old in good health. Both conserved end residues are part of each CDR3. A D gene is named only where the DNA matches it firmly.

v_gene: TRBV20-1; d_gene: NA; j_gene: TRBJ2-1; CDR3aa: CSASRRASYNEQFF
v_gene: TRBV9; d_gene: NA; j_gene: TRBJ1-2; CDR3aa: CASSVERGGNYGYTF
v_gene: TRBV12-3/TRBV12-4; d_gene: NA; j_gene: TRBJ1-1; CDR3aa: CASSFSAREAFF
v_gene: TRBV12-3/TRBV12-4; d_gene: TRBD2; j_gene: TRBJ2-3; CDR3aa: CASSLRLAGRSTDTQYF
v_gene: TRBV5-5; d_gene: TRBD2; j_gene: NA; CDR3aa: CASSSTSGGGEQYF
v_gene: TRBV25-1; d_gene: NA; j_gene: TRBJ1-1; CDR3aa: CASSEYGRGREAFF
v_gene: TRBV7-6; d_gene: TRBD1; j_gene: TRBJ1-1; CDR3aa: CASSLGVTGGRENTEAFF
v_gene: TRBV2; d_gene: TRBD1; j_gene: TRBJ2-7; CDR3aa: CASRSTGFEEQYF
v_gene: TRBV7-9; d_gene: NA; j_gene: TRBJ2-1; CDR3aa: CASSVQGNIYNEQFF
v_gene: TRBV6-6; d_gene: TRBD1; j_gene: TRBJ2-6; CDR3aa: CASSYPGQISGANVLTF
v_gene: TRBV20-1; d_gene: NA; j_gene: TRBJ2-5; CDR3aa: CSARVLGATQYF
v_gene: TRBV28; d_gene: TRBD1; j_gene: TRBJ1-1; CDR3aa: CASSSGGQGNTEAFF
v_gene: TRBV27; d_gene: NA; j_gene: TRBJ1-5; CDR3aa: CASSLTVGANQPQHF
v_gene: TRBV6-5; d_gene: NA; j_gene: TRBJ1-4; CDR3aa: CASSYSPRLGEKLFF
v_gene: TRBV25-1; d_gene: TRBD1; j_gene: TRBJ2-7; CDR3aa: CASSRRQGASEQYF
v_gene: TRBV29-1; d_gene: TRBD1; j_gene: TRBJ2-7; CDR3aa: CSVQGDRASNEQYF
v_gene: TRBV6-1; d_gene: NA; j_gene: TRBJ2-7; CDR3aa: CASSEGPQDISSYEQYF
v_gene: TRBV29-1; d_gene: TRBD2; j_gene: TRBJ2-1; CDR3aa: CSVALAGGYNEQFF
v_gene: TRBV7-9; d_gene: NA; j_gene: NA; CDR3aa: CASSGPGDETQYF
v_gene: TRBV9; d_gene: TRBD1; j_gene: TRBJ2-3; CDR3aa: CASSVGQLSLTDTQYF
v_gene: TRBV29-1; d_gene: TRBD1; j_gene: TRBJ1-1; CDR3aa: CSVVQGGWGTEAFF
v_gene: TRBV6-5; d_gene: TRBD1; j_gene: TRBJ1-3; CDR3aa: CASSSQTGAGNTIYF
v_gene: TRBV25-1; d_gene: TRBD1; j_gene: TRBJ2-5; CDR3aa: CASRGTGMGETQYF
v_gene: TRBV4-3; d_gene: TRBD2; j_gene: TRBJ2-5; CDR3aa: CASSPRWASGETQYF
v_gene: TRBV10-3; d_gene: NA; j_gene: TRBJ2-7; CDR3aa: CAISESNRTHEQYF
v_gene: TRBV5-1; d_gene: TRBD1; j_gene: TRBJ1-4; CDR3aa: CASRRQGAEKLFF
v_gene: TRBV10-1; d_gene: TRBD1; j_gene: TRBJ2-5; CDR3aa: CASARGLGETQYF
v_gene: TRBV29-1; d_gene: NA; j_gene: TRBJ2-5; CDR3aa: CSSDDGGETQYF
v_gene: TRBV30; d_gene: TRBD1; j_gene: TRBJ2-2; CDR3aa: CAGDRGNTGELFF
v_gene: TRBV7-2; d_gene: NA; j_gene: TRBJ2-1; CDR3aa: CASSLDFFEQFF
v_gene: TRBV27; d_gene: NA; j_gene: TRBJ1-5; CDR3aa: CASSLYSRGQGSNQPQHF
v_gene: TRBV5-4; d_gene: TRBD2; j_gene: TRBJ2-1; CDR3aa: CASSLGLAGVREQFF
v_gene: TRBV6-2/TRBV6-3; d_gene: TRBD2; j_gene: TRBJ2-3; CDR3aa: CASSGTSGRAGDTQYF
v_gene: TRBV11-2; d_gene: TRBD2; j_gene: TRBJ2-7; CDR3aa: CASSSGGTSEIMGYEQYF
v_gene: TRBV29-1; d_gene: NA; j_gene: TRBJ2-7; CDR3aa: CSVEDPGNLSYEQYF
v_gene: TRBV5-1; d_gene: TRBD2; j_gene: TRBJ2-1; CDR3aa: CASSWTSGGRHNEQFF
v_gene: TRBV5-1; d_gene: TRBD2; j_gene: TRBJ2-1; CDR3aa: CASSLYGQAGVNEQFF
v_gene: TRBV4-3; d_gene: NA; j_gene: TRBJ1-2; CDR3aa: CASSQAGANYGYTF
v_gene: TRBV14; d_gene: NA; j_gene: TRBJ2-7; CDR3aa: CASSRTGPSEQYF
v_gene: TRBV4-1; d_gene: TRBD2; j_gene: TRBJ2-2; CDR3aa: CASSLLAGQNTGELFF
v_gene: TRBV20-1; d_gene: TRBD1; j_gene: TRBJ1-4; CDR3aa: CSAPTGPNEKLFF
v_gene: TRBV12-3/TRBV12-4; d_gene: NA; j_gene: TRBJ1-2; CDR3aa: CASSLYPGTYGYTF
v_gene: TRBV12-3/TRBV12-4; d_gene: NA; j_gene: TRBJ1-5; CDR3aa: CASSLAGAGIAQPQHF
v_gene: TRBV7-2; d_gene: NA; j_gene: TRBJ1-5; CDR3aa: CASSLAGAVNQPQHF
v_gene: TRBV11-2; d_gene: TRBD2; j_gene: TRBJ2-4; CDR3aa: CASSSGLAGLAKNIQYF
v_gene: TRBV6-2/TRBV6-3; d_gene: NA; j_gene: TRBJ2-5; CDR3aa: CASSYSTGGAPQETQYF
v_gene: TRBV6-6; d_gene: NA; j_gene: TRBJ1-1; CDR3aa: CASSSPTGLTEAFF
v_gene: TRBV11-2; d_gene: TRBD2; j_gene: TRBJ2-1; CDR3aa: CASSLEGLAGGYNEQFF
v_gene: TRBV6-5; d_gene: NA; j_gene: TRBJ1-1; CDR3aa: CATLDRTLPTEAFF
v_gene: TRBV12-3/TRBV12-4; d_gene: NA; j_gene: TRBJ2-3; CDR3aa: CASNRGNRTSTDTQYF
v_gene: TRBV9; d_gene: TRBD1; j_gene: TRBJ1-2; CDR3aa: CASSGRDSALSGYTF
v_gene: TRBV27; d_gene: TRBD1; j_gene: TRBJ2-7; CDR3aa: CASSLGTGVPYEQYF
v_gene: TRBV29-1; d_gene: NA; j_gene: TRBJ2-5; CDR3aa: CSVKGRAEETQYF
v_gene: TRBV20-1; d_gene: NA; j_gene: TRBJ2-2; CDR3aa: CSARAPGELFF
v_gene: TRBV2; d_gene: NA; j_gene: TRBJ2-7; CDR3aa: CAGSDSGYSYEQYF
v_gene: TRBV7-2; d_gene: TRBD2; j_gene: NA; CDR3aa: CASSSTTSGNPYEQYF
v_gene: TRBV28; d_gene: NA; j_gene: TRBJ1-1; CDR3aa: CASSYSFEAFF
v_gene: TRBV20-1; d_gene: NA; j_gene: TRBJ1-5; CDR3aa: CSARDLGFGSNQPQHF